This record covers a single TCR beta chain. Its ends do not fully match the called genes, so a read error is possible. This sample was taken from a study of somatic mutations in cytotoxic T cells in rheumatoid arthritis. Libraries were prepared by immunoSEQ multiplex PCR; TCRdb keeps only in-frame clonotypes and omits some of them. The sample carries some 11,000 clones, around 79% recorded once. The CDR3 contains 15 residues. Germline V lookup: CDR1 SSHAT, CDR2 FNYEAQ (reference sequence). Sequences were obtained from CD8+ T cells sorted from blood. The receptor was derived from an adult with rheumatoid arthritis. The chain combines TRBV7-7 with TRBJ2-1; 13 bases are shared with TRBD2. CDR3 sequence: CASSLSLAGGNEQFF. Written as DNA, the CDR3 is TGTGCTAGCAGCTTATCACTAGCGGGGGGGAATGAGCAGTTCTTC.